A selection of T cell receptor beta chains follows, all from one sample in a study of blood T cell repertoires in COVID-19. Some clones are missing from TCRdb's copy, which holds only in-frame ones; the method was immunoSEQ multiplex PCR. The sample has around 140,000 clones; about four fifths are singletons. The sequencing sample was made of peripheral blood. The receptors here all came from a human donor in a cohort sampled during active COVID-19. Each CDR3 is given with its conserved first and last residue. Fields, in order: clone size, V gene, D gene, J gene, CDR3 DNA, CDR3 protein. D genes are given only for firm matches. Size is omitted from some rows. Given values are once, few, many or a class for expanded clones.

clone_size: few
v_call: TRBV5-1
d_call: .
j_call: TRBJ1-2
cdr3_nt: TGCGCCAGCAGCTTGGAGCCCAGGGGCGACTATGGCTACACCTTC
cdr3_aa: CASSLEPRGDYGYTF

clone_size: .
v_call: TRBV3-1/TRBV3-2
d_call: .
j_call: TRBJ1-2
cdr3_nt: TGTGCCAGCAGCCAAGATGGCAGGTATGGCTACACCTTC
cdr3_aa: CASSQDGRYGYTF

clone_size: once
v_call: TRBV19
d_call: .
j_call: TRBJ2-7
cdr3_nt: TGTGCCAGTAGTATAGATTTTGACAGGCAGTCTTACGAGCAGTACTTC
cdr3_aa: CASSIDFDRQSYEQYF

clone_size: .
v_call: TRBV7-8
d_call: TRBD1
j_call: TRBJ1-2
cdr3_nt: TGTGCCACCCAGGGGGCGTCTAACTATGGCTACACCTTC
cdr3_aa: CATQGASNYGYTF

clone_size: once
v_call: TRBV18
d_call: .
j_call: TRBJ2-1
cdr3_nt: TGTGCCAGCTCACCCCTGGCGGAGCGGGCGAATGAGCAGTTCTTC
cdr3_aa: CASSPLAERANEQFF

clone_size: .
v_call: TRBV15
d_call: .
j_call: TRBJ2-1
cdr3_nt: TGTGCCACCAGCAGAGATAGGGGATCATACAATGAGCAGTTCTTC
cdr3_aa: CATSRDRGSYNEQFF

clone_size: .
v_call: TRBV19
d_call: TRBD2
j_call: TRBJ2-7
cdr3_nt: TGTGCCAGTAGCCAGACTAGCGGGAGCAACGAGCAGTACTTC
cdr3_aa: CASSQTSGSNEQYF

clone_size: .
v_call: TRBV5-8
d_call: TRBD1
j_call: TRBJ1-2
cdr3_nt: TGTGCCAGCAGCTGGTTTTTCGGACAGGGGGGTACCCACTATGGCTACACCTTC
cdr3_aa: CASSWFFGQGGTHYGYTF

clone_size: few
v_call: TRBV5-1
d_call: .
j_call: TRBJ2-1
cdr3_nt: TGCGCCAGCAGCTCCCAGGTTGATAGCAATGAGCAGTTCTTC
cdr3_aa: CASSSQVDSNEQFF

clone_size: .
v_call: TRBV20-1
d_call: TRBD1
j_call: TRBJ2-1
cdr3_nt: TGCAGTGCTAGTCGCCGGGACAGGGGGCCGGGTGAGCAGTTCTTC
cdr3_aa: CSASRRDRGPGEQFF

clone_size: .
v_call: TRBV4-1
d_call: TRBD2
j_call: TRBJ2-3
cdr3_nt: TGCGCCAGCAGCCAACTGACTAGCGGGAGTTCAGATACGCAGTATTTT
cdr3_aa: CASSQLTSGSSDTQYF

clone_size: .
v_call: TRBV29-1
d_call: TRBD2
j_call: TRBJ2-2
cdr3_nt: TGCAGCGTTGGGGGTCGGACTAGTCGCACCGGGGAGCTGTTTTTT
cdr3_aa: CSVGGRTSRTGELFF

clone_size: .
v_call: TRBV27
d_call: .
j_call: TRBJ2-2
cdr3_nt: TGTGCCAGCAGTTCCCCCGGACAGCGGGAGCTGTTTTTT
cdr3_aa: CASSSPGQRELFF